This T cell receptor beta chain was recovered during a study of shared clonotypes between healthy human individuals (dated by TCRdb to about 2020). General notes on the study: Three men and a couple of women, aged 18 to 49 years, made up the cohort. For each donor, CD4 naive and CD4 memory were each given three plates, CD8 naive was given two plates, and CD8 memory was given one plate. To estimate repertoire size and how much clonotypes are shared between individuals, the study performed deep sequencing of blood TCR repertoires from a few healthy adults. To increase sequencing depth and limit assay-specific biases, TCR repertoire library preparation and sequencing were carried out by different laboratories using diverse techniques. Between about 0.8 and 9 billion PBMCs per donor were obtained by leukapheresis. Overall study outcomes, separate from this receptor: Naive subsets generally had larger estimated clonotype richness than memory subsets did. The genetic and exposure-history diversity represented was limited by the small number of donors. Pairwise subsampling indicated that sequencing depth was expected to affect the degree of clonotype sharing among donors. Even with the large sequencing depth, rarefaction of the sorted-subset datasets indicated that sequencing was incomplete. Compared with non-shared clonotypes, clonotypes shared by all four sorted-subset donors had higher generation probabilities. Only blood was sampled, and tissue TCR repertoires likely differ from those in blood. When several donors were compared, the shared fraction of clonotypes was around 4.6% for naive CD4, about 4% for naive CD8, more than 2% for memory CD4, and around 0.4% for memory CD8.

A remark on this clone: No cognate antigen has been identified for it. Base qualities are not at hand, and no much larger clone is one base apart.

For the CD8 naive samples, CD45RO-negative cells were positively selected for CCR7, yielding a CD45RA+CCR7+ population from which TemRA cells were excluded. The donors were healthy, HIV-negative adults who had no recently reported acute infections or vaccinations. Every donor was a Caucasian adult residing in Nashville, Tennessee, USA. Blood was obtained by leukapheresis, after which PBMCs were separated by Ficoll-Histopaque density gradient centrifugation and cryopreserved in liquid nitrogen vapor phase. Analytical flow cytometry was used to check the purity and quantity of every magnetically sorted T cell population. Each sorted fraction had its genomic DNA isolated and then quantified by UV absorbance on a Nanodrop 2000c. Using the deep immunoSEQ assay, TCR CDR3 regions were amplified from genomic DNA by multiplex PCR. Extracted genomic DNA from each cell subset was spread evenly across all wells of several immunoSEQ 96-well plates, with each plate serving as a replicate. Each replicate PCR for sorted subsets received around 200 ng genomic DNA, equal to tens of thousands of T cell genomes. Purified libraries were measured with a Qubit 3.0 fluorometer, size-checked on a Bioanalyzer 2100, and measured again with the KAPA Library Quantification kit. Each immunoSEQ 96-well plate was sequenced on its own single-read 150-cycle Illumina NextSeq 550 flow cell. As for how the authors treated the data: Because only junctional sequences without quality scores were contained in the immunoSEQ output, filtering matching that applied to full-length reads could not be performed. To assign V/J genes and CDR3, sequences were annotated against IMGT germline references using PyIR, a Python wrapper for IgBLAST v1.9. Reads were filtered out if the reads had weak V/J assignments (E-value above 1e-6), no CDR3, stop codons, out-of-frame junctions, or ambiguous translated residues. A V3J clonotype was defined by an identical inferred V gene, J gene, and CDR3 amino acid sequence. The percentage overlap between two repertoires was calculated by dividing the number of shared unique clonotypes by the size of the smaller repertoire. RTK rarefaction, the Chao1 estimator, and Recon v2.1 estimates of unobserved clonotypes were used to assess repertoire richness. OLGA was used to compute generation probabilities for all TCRbeta clonotypes that the gDNA method yielded from a handful of donors. Entries here come from immuneACCESS through TCRdb and include only in-frame sequences with V and J called. Some clones fail to appear in such tables; in the studies checked, an unresolved V gene covers under half of the shortfall, and the cause of the remainder is unknown. For V, J and clone size, that table is used; D and trimming come from the DNA. For this sample the table gives about 580,000 clones, of which nearly 98% were detected only once. The top ten hold 0.3% to 0.35% of the sample.

The germline V gene (reference sequence) sets CDR1 to MNHEY and CDR2 to SMNVEV. The CDR3 goes from the cysteine to the phenylalanine over 12 residues. The kept DNA is CDR3 alone, 36 bases in frame from the first base. V drops 8 bases and J drops 6 bases, leaving 12 bases in between. Sequencing input: naive CD8+ T cells sorted from blood. The cell subset or site label on this specimen signifies: CD45RA+CCR7+. The origin of this receptor is a young man in good health. In this chain, TRBV27 is recombined with TRBJ2-3; the D gene is perhaps TRBD2, on 6 matching bases. The CDR3 has the sequence CASSRGVDTQYF. At the DNA level, the sequence is TGTGCCAGCTCCCGCGGGGTGGATACGCAGTATTTT.